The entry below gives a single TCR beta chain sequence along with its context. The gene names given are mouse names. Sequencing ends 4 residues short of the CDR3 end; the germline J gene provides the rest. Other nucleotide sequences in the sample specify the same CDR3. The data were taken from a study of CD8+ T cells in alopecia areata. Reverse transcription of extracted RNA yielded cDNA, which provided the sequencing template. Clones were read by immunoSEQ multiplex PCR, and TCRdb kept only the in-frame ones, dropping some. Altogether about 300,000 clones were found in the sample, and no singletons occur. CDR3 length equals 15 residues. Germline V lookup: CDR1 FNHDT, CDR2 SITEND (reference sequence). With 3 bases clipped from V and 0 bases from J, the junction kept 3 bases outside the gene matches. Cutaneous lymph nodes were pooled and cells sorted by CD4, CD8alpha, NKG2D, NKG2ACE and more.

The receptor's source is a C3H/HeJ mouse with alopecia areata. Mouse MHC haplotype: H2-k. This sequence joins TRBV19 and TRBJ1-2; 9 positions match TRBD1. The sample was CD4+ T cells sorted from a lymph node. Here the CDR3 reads CASSTRDRANSDYTF. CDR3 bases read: TGTGCCAGCAGTACCCGGGACAGGGCAAACTCC.